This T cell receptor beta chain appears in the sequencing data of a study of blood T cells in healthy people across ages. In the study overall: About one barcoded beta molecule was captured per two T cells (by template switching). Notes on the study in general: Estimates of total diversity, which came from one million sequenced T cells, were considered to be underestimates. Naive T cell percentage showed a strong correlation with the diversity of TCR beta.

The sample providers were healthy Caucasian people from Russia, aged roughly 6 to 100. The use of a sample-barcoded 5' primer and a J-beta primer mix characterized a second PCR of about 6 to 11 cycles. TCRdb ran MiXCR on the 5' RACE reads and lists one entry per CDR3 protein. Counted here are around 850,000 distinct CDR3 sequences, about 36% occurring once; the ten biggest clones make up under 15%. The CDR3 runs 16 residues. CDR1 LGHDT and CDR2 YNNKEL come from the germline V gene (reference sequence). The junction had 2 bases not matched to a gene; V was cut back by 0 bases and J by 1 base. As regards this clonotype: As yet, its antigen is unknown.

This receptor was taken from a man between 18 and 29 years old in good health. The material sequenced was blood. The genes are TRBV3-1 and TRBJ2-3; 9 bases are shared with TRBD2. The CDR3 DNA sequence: TGTGCCAGCAGCCAAGATTGGACTAGCGGCACAGATACGCAGTATTTT. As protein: CASSQDWTSGTDTQYF.